The 22 T cell receptor beta chains presented below share a single source sample, sequenced in a study of T cells in Graves' hyperthyroidism and ophthalmopathy. TCR beta CDR3 region amplification was performed from RNA transcripts. First-round RT-PCR with HTBI primers amplified the TCR CDR3 region. TCRdb re-called the multiplex PCR reads with MiXCR, one entry per CDR3 protein. Of about 570,000 distinct CDR3 sequences in the sample, roughly 50% are singletons; the top ten hold around 20%. The sequenced sample consisted of peripheral blood or thyroid tissue (not recorded which). These receptors came from an adult woman with Graves' disease, either hyperthyroidism or ophthalmopathy (not recorded which).

The DNA of the CDR3 is TGTGCCAGCAGTTTGTCCCTACTCCGGGCAACCGGGGAGCTGTTTTTT. This codes for CASSLSLLRATGELFF. J is TRBJ2-2 and V is TRBV27; D not resolved. The germline V and J ends were trimmed by 3 bases and 5 bases, with 16 bases remaining between them. CDR1 is MNHEY and CDR2 is SMNVEV in the germline V gene (reference sequence). This CDR3 is built from 16 residues.

This clonotype was counted many times. The chain is built from TRBV9 and TRBJ1-2; 7 nucleotides align to TRBD1. V gave up 2 bases and J gave up 7 bases; unmatched junction bases: 5. The CDR3 extends over 13 amino acids. Looked up from germline, CDR1 is SGDLS and CDR2 is YYNGEE. The CDR3 DNA reads as TGTGCCAGCAGCGTTGGGACAGTTCCTGGCTACACCTTC. It is translated as CASSVGTVPGYTF.

The genes are TRBV5-1 and TRBJ1-1, with D possibly TRBD1 on 6 matching bases. Germline CDR1 is SGHRS and CDR2 is YFSETQ. Trimming took off 2 bases at V and 0 bases at J, with 14 bases between the two ends. CDR3 size: 16 residues. The CDR3 loop reads CASSFGQLSVNTEAFF. For the CDR3, the DNA is TGCGCCAGCAGCTTCGGACAGCTATCGGTGAACACTGAAGCTTTCTTT.

This clonotype came up a few times. The chain combines TRBV28 with TRBJ2-7; 13 nucleotides agree with TRBD2. The CDR3 covers 16 residues. With V trimmed by 2 bases and J by 6 bases, 7 bases remained unmatched. The germline CDR1 and CDR2 sequences are MDHEN and SYDVKM. The CDR3 here is CASSLRNGLAGVEQYF. The CDR3 nucleotides read TGTGCCAGCAGTTTACGAAACGGACTAGCGGGAGTCGAGCAGTACTTC. Full variable domain (missing parts from reference TRBV28 and TRBJ2-7): DVKVTQSSRYLVKRTGEKVFLECVQDMDHENMFWYRQDPGLGLRLIYFSYDVKMKEKGDIPEGYSVSREKKERFSLILESASTNQTSMYLCASSLRNGLAGVEQYFGPGTRLTVT.

The CDR3 DNA reads as TGCAGCGTTAAACTGGGACAGGGGGGCTACGAGCAGTACTTC. It encodes CSVKLGQGGYEQYF. This chain uses TRBV29-1 with TRBJ2-7; 11 bases align to TRBD1. This CDR3 is built from 14 residues. V trimming: 5 bases; J trimming: 3 bases; junction bases outside the gene matches: 6. The germline V gene encodes CDR1 SQVTM and CDR2 ANQGSEA.

A few counts support this clonotype. This rearrangement joins TRBV3-1 to TRBJ1-6, with unresolved D. Germline CDR1 and CDR2: LGHDT and YNNKEL (reference sequence). Trimming stripped 4 bases from V and 3 bases from J, with 7 bases between. The CDR3 length is 14 residues. This chain's CDR3 is CASSPENYNSPLHF. CDR3 DNA: TGTGCCAGCAGCCCGGAGAACTATAATTCACCCCTCCACTTT. The full variable domain, rest sourced from reference TRBV3-1 and TRBJ1-6, is DTAVSQTPKYLVTQMGNDKSIKCEQNLGHDTMYWYKQDSKKFLKIMFSYNNKELIINETVPNRFSPKSPDKAHLNLHINSLELGDSAVYFCASSPENYNSPLHFGNGTRLTVT.

This clonotype has only one observation. This rearrangement joins TRBV15 to TRBJ1-5, with D unresolved. The CDR3 contains 14 residues. The V and J ends lost 0 bases and 3 bases respectively, with 6 bases between them. The germline gives CDR1 LNHNV, CDR2 YYDKDF (reference sequence). CDR3 in amino acids: CATSRDGLNQPQHF. As DNA, the CDR3 is TGTGCCACCAGCAGAGATGGCCTCAATCAGCCCCAGCATTTT.

The rearrangement joins TRBV7-9 to TRBJ1-2, with 7 positions matching TRBD1. Germline V CDR1 and CDR2: SEHNR, FQNEAQ (reference sequence). The J segment lost 4 bases and the V segment lost 4 bases, leaving 9 bases of the junction unmatched. The CDR3 spans 15 residues. CDR3 sequence: CASSYPGQLVYGYTF. In DNA, the CDR3 is TGTGCCAGCAGCTACCCGGGACAGCTAGTCTATGGCTACACCTTC.

The rearrangement uses TRBV10-3 and TRBJ1-3, with unresolved D. Trimming took 4 bases from V and 1 from J, leaving 5 bases between them. The CDR3 loop spans 13 amino acids. Germline lookup yields CDR1 ENHRY and CDR2 SYGVKD. The CDR3 bases are TGTGCCATCAGTGCGGGGTCTGGAAACACCATATATTTT. Its protein is CAISAGSGNTIYF.

V is TRBV2 and J is TRBJ2-3; perhaps TRBD1 as D (6 bases). V shed 6 bases and J shed 0 bases, with 16 bases lying between them. CDR3 size: 16 residues. Looked up from germline, CDR1 is SNHLY and CDR2 is FYNNEI. CDR3 nucleotides: TGTGCCAGCAGACCTTCACGTAGGGGGAGCACAGATACGCAGTATTTT. It encodes CASRPSRRGSTDTQYF.

There are many counts of this clonotype. The chain joins TRBV4-1 to TRBJ2-7; maybe TRBD2 (7 bases). Trimming removed 0 bases from V and 6 bases from J, with 21 bases in between. The CDR3 has 17 residues. Germline CDR1 and CDR2: MGHRA and YSYEKL. The CDR3 region is CASSQDHGGHPLTEQYF. The CDR3 nucleotides are TGCGCCAGCAGCCAAGATCACGGGGGGCATCCGCTTACCGAGCAGTACTTC.

The rearrangement links TRBV30 to TRBJ2-2; possibly TRBD2 for D (5 bases). CDR3 length: 14 amino acids. CDR1 is GTSNPN, CDR2 SVGIG, per germline (reference sequence). Trimming pared 5 bases from V and 9 bases from J, leaving 19 bases between. CDR3 bases: TGTGCCTGGTCCTCTTTCCAGCCCGGGAGGGAGCTGTTTTTT. It specifies CAWSSFQPGRELFF.

This clonotype appeared many times. The chain combines TRBV15 with TRBJ1-1, with TRBD1 identical over 9 bases. Trimming cost V 6 bases and J 6 bases; bases outside gene matches: 5. The CDR3 has 13 residues. Per the germline V gene, CDR1 is LNHNV and CDR2 is YYDKDF (reference sequence). In DNA form, the CDR3 reads TGTGCCACCAGATGGACAGGGGAGGCTGAAGCTTTCTTT. It codes for CATRWTGEAEAFF.

The rearrangement joins TRBV19 to TRBJ1-1; TRBD1 aligns across 12 bases. V dropped 3 bases and J dropped 6; count of bases not matched to a gene: 8. CDR3 length: 16 amino acids. The germline CDR1 and CDR2 sequences are LNHDA and SQIVND (reference sequence). CDR3 nucleotides: TGTGCCAGTAGTATGGGACAGGGGGCGCGAGGATCTGAAGCTTTCTTT. As protein: CASSMGQGARGSEAFF.

The chain recombines TRBV9 with TRBJ2-5; 7 bases agree with TRBD1. V shed 8 bases and J 9 bases; nucleotides not matched to a gene: 16. There are 14 residues in the CDR3. Germline CDR1 is SGDLS and CDR2 is YYNGEE. CDR3: CASSRTGYNQPQYF. Here the CDR3 DNA reads TGTGCCAGTTCCAGGACAGGCTACAATCAGCCCCAGTACTTC.

At least ten counts were recorded for this clonotype. The V and J genes are TRBV6-1 and TRBJ1-2; weak D call: TRBD1 (6 bases). The ends were cut back, 2 bases at V and 0 bases at J, with 7 bases in the middle. Germline V gives CDR1 MNHNS, CDR2 SASEGT. This CDR3 comprises 14 residues. This chain's CDR3 is CASSERTANYGYTF. CDR3 DNA: TGTGCCAGCAGTGAAAGGACAGCTAACTATGGCTACACCTTC.

This clonotype appeared many times. J is TRBJ2-7 and V is TRBV5-1, with TRBD1 matching over 10 bases. The CDR3 is made up of 14 amino acids. J gave up 2 bases and V 3 bases, and 2 bases lay outside the gene matches. Germline assignment: CDR1 SGHRS and CDR2 YFSETQ. The CDR3 reads CASSSTGGPYEQYF. The CDR3 nucleotides are TGCGCCAGCAGCTCGACAGGGGGCCCCTACGAGCAGTACTTC.

V and J are TRBV6-5 and TRBJ1-6; 10 bases match TRBD1. The CDR3 has 18 amino acids. With 5 bases clipped from V and 7 bases from J, the junction kept 14 bases outside the gene matches. CDR1 is MNHEY, CDR2 SVGAGI, per germline. CDR3 in amino acids: CASSRRRLGTGENSPLHF. For the CDR3, the DNA is TGTGCCAGCAGTCGACGACGACTGGGGACAGGGGAAAATTCACCCCTCCACTTT.

This clonotype was seen once. The junction does not match germline at one end; this may be a read error. This chain's CDR3 is CASSPGAWREPSTDTQYF. The CDR3 DNA reads as TGTGCTAGCAGCCCAGGAGCGTGGCGGGAGCCTAGCACAGATACGCAGTATTTT. The rearrangement links TRBV7-7 to TRBJ2-3, with TRBD2 identical over 7 bases. The CDR3 extends over 18 amino acids. The V gene's germline CDR1 is SSHAT and CDR2 FNYEAQ (reference sequence). The whole variable domain, filled in from reference TRBV7-7 and TRBJ2-3, reads GAGVSQSPRYKVTKRGQDVTLRCDPISSHATLYWYQQALGQGPEFLTYFNYEAQPDKSGLPSDRFSAERPEGSISTLTIQRTEQRDSAMYRCASSPGAWREPSTDTQYFGPGTRLTVL.

The chain has TRBV7-3 and TRBJ2-2; D is perhaps TRBD2 (6 bases). Per germline, CDR1 SGHTA and CDR2 FQGTGA. The length of the CDR3 is 17 residues. Between the trimmed V and J ends, which lost 6 bases and 2 bases, there was a span of 19 bases. The CDR3 region has the DNA TGTGCCAGCAGTGCAATAGCGGAGGGCCTAAACACCGGGGAGCTGTTTTTT. This codes for CASSAIAEGLNTGELFF. Together with reference TRBV7-3 and TRBJ2-2, the CDR3 gives the full variable domain: GAGVSQTPSNKVTEKGKYVELRCDPISGHTALYWYRQSLGQGPEFLIYFQGTGAADDSGLPNDRFFAVRPEGSVSTLKIQRTERGDSAVYLCASSAIAEGLNTGELFFGEGSRLTVL.

Comments on this clonotype: The CDR3 does not end in the conserved phenylalanine or tryptophan, so this is likely a read error. The DNA is left out, because the CDR3 cannot be placed on it with certainty; the CDR3 is given as TCRdb lists it. This chain uses TRBV2 with TRBJ1-3. The CDR3 is 9 residues long, counting both termini. The germline gives CDR1 SNHLY, CDR2 FYNNEI. CDR3 loop: CASSAGTRT.

Of note for this clonotype: This may come from a read error, since a much larger clone is one base off. The chain uses TRBV28 and TRBJ1-2; D is unclear. Germline CDR1 is MDHEN and CDR2 is SYDVKM. The CDR3 covers 14 residues. The CDR3 protein is CASGLRQAGYGYTF. The CDR3 DNA follows: TGTGCCAGCGGTTTACGGCAAGCCGGCTATGGCTACACCTTC.